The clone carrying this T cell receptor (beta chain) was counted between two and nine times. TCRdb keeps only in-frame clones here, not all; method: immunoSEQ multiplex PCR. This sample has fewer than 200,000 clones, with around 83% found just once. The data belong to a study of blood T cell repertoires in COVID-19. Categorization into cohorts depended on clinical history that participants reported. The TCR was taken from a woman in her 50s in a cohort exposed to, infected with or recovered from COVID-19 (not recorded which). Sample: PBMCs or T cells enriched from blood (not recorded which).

The CDR3 nucleotides are TGCGCCAGCAGCCGCGGGGGTCTAATAAGCTCTGGAAACACCATATATTTT. Protein sequence: CASSRGGLISSGNTIYF. The chain is built from TRBV4-1 and TRBJ1-3; D is possibly TRBD1 (5 bases). Germline lookup yields CDR1 MGHRA and CDR2 YSYEKL. CDR3 length equals 17 residues. Between the trimmed V and J ends, which lost 4 bases and 0 bases, there was a span of 16 bases.